This T cell receptor beta chain was observed in a study of shared clonotypes between healthy human individuals. CD45RO-negative cells were positively selected for CCR7, leaving out terminally differentiated effector memory CD45RA+ cells. The protocol was immunoSEQ multiplex PCR, while the TCRdb copy is restricted to in-frame clones and leaves out a portion. Of 560,000 or so clones listed, about 96% are singletons. Sequenced material: naive CD8+ T cells sorted from blood. This receptor was taken from a woman in her thirties in good health.

In nucleotides, the CDR3 is TGTGCCAGCAGTTTAAGGCGGGAGAACCACGAGCAGTACTTC. Protein sequence: CASSLRRENHEQYF. The chain links TRBV28 to TRBJ2-7, with TRBD2 identical over 7 bases. With 2 bases clipped from V and 5 bases from J, the junction kept 6 bases outside the gene matches. Germline V lookup: CDR1 MDHEN, CDR2 SYDVKM. The CDR3 sequence is 14 residues long.